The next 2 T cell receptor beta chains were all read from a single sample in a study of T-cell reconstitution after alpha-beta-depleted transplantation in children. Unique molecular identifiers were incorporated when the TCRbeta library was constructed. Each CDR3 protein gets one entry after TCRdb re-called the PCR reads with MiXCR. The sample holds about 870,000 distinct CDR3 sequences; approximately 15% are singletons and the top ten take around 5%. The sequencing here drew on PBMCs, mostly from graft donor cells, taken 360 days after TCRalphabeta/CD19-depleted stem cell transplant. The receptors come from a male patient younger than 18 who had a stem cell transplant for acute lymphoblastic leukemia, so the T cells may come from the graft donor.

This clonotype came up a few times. The CDR3 loop reads CSASRQGGGNEKLFF. The DNA for the CDR3 is TGCAGTGCTAGTAGGCAGGGGGGCGGAAATGAAAAACTGTTTTTT. The chain employs TRBV20-1 and TRBJ1-4, with 7 bases identical to TRBD1. Germline V lookup: CDR1 DFQATT, CDR2 SNEGSKA (reference sequence). The CDR3 is made up of 15 amino acids. V was clipped by 3 bases and J by 5 bases; unmatched bases: 9.

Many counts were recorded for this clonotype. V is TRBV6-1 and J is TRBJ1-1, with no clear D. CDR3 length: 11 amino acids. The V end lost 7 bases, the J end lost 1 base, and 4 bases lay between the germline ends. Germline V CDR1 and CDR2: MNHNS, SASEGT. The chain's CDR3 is CASNRNTEAFF. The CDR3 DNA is TGTGCCAGCAACAGGAACACTGAAGCTTTCTTT.